This TCR beta chain was retrieved from a study of shared clonotypes between healthy human individuals. Broader study findings: Clonotype sharing among donors, it was expected, would be affected by sequencing depth.

Trimming stripped 0 bases from V and 0 bases from J, with 8 bases between. In germline, CDR1 is SGHTA, CDR2 FQGTGA. The CDR3 runs 15 residues. Sequencing used immunoSEQ multiplex PCR; TCRdb keeps in-frame clones, though not all of them. In the table there are 2 million to 2.5 million clones, about nine tenths of which are singletons. A remark on this clone: Its antigen is not known.

The sequenced material came from naive CD4+ T cells from PBMCs. Subset meaning: CD45RA+ positively selected. The chain couples TRBV7-3 to TRBJ1-1, with D perhaps TRBD1 (5 bases). The receptor was derived from a young man in good health. Some clones in this sample may be carry-over from other donors' samples. This CDR3 is CASSLTGTVNTEAFF. CDR3 sequence (DNA): TGTGCCAGCAGCTTAACCGGGACGGTGAACACTGAAGCTTTCTTT.